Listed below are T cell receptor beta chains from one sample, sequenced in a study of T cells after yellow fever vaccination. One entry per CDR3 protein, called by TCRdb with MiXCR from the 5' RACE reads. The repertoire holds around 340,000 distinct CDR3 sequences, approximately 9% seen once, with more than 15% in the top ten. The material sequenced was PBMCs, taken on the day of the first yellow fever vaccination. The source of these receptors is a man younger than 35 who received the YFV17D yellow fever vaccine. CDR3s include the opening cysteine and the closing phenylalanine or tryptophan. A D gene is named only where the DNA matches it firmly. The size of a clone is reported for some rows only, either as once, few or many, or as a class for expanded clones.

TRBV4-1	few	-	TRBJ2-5	CASSQPVLDETQYF	TGCGCCAGCAGCCAACCGGTATTGGACGAGACCCAGTACTTC
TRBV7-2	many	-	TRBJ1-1	CASSQGPLNTEAFF	TGTGCCAGCAGCCAAGGACCGCTGAACACTGAAGCTTTCTTT
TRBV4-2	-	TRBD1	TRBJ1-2	CASSQHDPGQGDGYTF	TGTGCCAGCAGCCAGCACGATCCGGGACAGGGAGACGGCTACACCTTC
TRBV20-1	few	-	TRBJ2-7	CSASNRPYEQYF	TGCAGTGCTAGTAACAGACCCTACGAGCAGTACTTC
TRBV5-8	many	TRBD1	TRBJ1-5	CASSQGTGDQPQHF	TGTGCCAGCAGCCAAGGGACAGGCGATCAGCCCCAGCATTTT
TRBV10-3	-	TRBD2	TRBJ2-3	CAISPGTSGDTDTQYF	TGTGCCATCTCCCCCGGGACTAGCGGCGACACAGATACGCAGTATTTT
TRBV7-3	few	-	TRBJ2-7	CASSAGPDYEQYF	TGTGCCAGCAGCGCGGGACCGGACTACGAGCAGTACTTC
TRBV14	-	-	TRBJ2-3	CASSLGDVDTQYF	TGTGCCAGCAGCCTGGGGGATGTAGATACGCAGTATTTT
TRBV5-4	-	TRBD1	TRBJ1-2	CASSKEQGFYGYTF	TGTGCCAGCAGCAAGGAACAGGGGTTCTATGGCTACACCTTC
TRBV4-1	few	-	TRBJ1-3	CASSPRGAALGNTIYF	TGCGCCAGCAGCCCCAGAGGAGCGGCTTTGGGAAACACCATATATTTT
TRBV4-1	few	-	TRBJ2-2	CASSQIGTGELFF	TGCGCCAGCAGCCAGATAGGCACCGGGGAGCTGTTTTTT
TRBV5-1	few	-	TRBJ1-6	CASSLAGAGTNSPLHF	TGCGCCAGCAGCTTGGCCGGGGCAGGGACTAATTCACCCCTCCACTTT
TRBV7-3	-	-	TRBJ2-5	CASSRQGGSETRYF	TGTGCCAGCAGTCGACAGGGAGGTTCAGAGACCCGGTACTTC
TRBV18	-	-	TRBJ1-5	CASSGNQPQHF	TGTGCCAGCTCTGGGAATCAGCCCCAGCATTTT